The 24 T cell receptor beta chains listed next were all sequenced from one sample in a study of human T cells and chemical hapten exposure. The sample's time point: patch test 3, about 24 weeks after DPC sensitization. Indicated treatment: therapeutic diphenylcyclopropenone sensitization with weekly scalp DPC. The total RNA was obtained from whole blood that was not fractionated. Each CDR3 protein is one row after TCRdb ran MiXCR on the RACE reads. The sample gives approximately 41,000 distinct CDR3 sequences, 9% to 9.5% of which show up once; 26% is in the top ten. The sample consisted of whole blood, taken in connection with sensitization to the hapten diphenylcyclopropenone (DPC). These receptor sequences come from a man between 45 and 60 years old with alopecia areata. Some clones in this sample may be carry-over from other donors' samples.

This clonotype has a handful of counts. The chain recombines TRBV10-3 with TRBJ2-3, with 9 bases aligning to TRBD1. The germline gives CDR1 ENHRY, CDR2 SYGVKD. The CDR3 extends over 14 amino acids. V was clipped by 10 bases and J by 4 bases; unmatched bases: 9. Written as DNA, the CDR3 is TGTGCCAGCAACCGGGACAGGGAGGCAGATACGCAGTATTTT. Its protein is CASNRDREADTQYF.

The rearrangement links TRBV6-2 or TRBV6-3 to TRBJ1-1; D may be TRBD1 (5 bases). The V and J ends lost 7 bases and 5 bases respectively, with 8 bases between them. Germline assignment: CDR1 MNHEY and CDR2 SVGEGT. The CDR3 has 11 residues. CDR3 in DNA: TGTGCCAGCACCAAGGGGACTGAAGCTTTCTTT. The encoded protein is CASTKGTEAFF.

This clonotype was counted many times. V gene TRBV5-1 combines with J gene TRBJ1-6, with a possible D match to TRBD1 (6 bases). The CDR3 runs to 15 residues. Germline lookup yields CDR1 SGHRS and CDR2 YFSETQ. Trimming removed 5 bases at V and 9 bases at J, with 18 bases between. The CDR3 DNA sequence: TGCGCCAGCAGTTTTTCAGGGGAAGAGGGTTCACCCCTCCACTTT. Translated, it gives CASSFSGEEGSPLHF. Together with reference TRBV5-1 and TRBJ1-6, the CDR3 gives the full variable domain: KAGVTQTPRYLIKTRGQQVTLSCSPISGHRSVSWYQQTPGQGLQFLFEYFSETQRNKGNFPGRFSGRQFSNSRSEMNVSTLELGDSALYLCASSFSGEEGSPLHFGNGTRLTVT.

The genes are TRBV13 and TRBJ2-2; no reliable D call. CDR3 length equals 15 residues. V was clipped by 5 bases and J by 2 bases, with 12 bases between them. Germline V gene sequence: CDR1 PRHDT, CDR2 FYEKMQ (reference sequence). CDR3 in amino acids: CASSARLPNTGELFF. CDR3 nucleotides: TGTGCCAGCAGCGCCCGTTTACCTAACACCGGGGAGCTGTTTTTT.

This clonotype was counted many times. The chain joins TRBV28 to TRBJ2-7; D perhaps matches TRBD1 (6 bases). The CDR3 has 14 residues. CDR1 is MDHEN and CDR2 is SYDVKM in the germline V gene. The V end lost 4 bases, the J end lost 4 bases, and 14 bases lay between the germline ends. Here the CDR3 reads CASSSPGTPYEQYF. The CDR3 DNA is TGTGCCAGCAGTTCCCCCGGGACACCTTACGAGCAGTACTTC.

This clonotype has at least ten counts. The V call is TRBV24-1, the J call TRBJ2-3; the match to TRBD1 covers 8 bases. CDR1 KGHDR and CDR2 SFDVKD come from the germline V gene. V lost 2 bases, J lost 4 bases, and 7 bases stayed unmatched. This CDR3 has 16 residues. CDR3: CATSDSGQGGPDTQYF. Written as DNA, the CDR3 is TGTGCCACCAGTGATTCCGGACAGGGAGGACCAGATACGCAGTATTTT.

Ten or more counts support this clonotype. This chain uses TRBV28 with TRBJ2-7; unclear D gene. Germline lookup yields CDR1 MDHEN and CDR2 SYDVKM. V was clipped by 5 bases and J by 1 base, with 12 bases between them. The CDR3 extends over 14 amino acids. As DNA, the CDR3 is TGTGCCAGCAGTATGCCGGGTTTATCCTACGAGCAGTACTTC. It specifies CASSMPGLSYEQYF.

There are many counts of this clonotype. V usage is TRBV5-1 and J usage is TRBJ2-3, with a weak D call TRBD2 (6 bases). Trimming took 3 bases from V and 3 from J, leaving 14 bases between them. The CDR3 spans 15 residues. CDR1 and CDR2 (germline): SGHRS, YFSETQ. In DNA form, the CDR3 reads TGCGCCAGCAGCTCAAGACTAGACGGGACAGATACGCAGTATTTT. This sequence encodes CASSSRLDGTDTQYF.

This clonotype was counted ten times or more. V usage is TRBV7-6 and J usage is TRBJ1-5; no reliable D call. The CDR3 is 15 amino acids. The germline V and J ends were trimmed by 8 bases and 4 bases, with 18 bases remaining between them. Germline values: CDR1 SGHVS, CDR2 FNYEAQ. This chain's CDR3 is CASSGSRRWNQPQHF. Written as DNA, the CDR3 is TGTGCCAGCTCCGGGTCCCGACGATGGAATCAGCCCCAGCATTTT. Combining the CDR3 with reference TRBV7-6 and TRBJ1-5 gives the whole variable domain GAGVSQSPRYKVTKRGQDVALRCDPISGHVSLYWYRQALGQGPEFLTYFNYEAQQDKSGLPNDRFSAERPEGSISTLTIQRTEQRDSAMYRCASSGSRRWNQPQHFGDGTRLSIL.

Many counts were recorded for this clonotype. V usage is TRBV24-1 and J usage is TRBJ1-2, with 11 bases that match TRBD1. V shed 7 bases and J 8 bases; nucleotides not matched to a gene: 5. The CDR3 has 13 residues. The germline CDR1 and CDR2 sequences are KGHDR and SFDVKD. The CDR3, as DNA: TGTGCCACCAGCCTAGGACAGGGGGCCGGCTACACCTTC. Translated: CATSLGQGAGYTF.

CDR3 nucleotide sequence: TGTGCCAGCAGCCATGTCGGGTTTCAGCCCCAGCATTTT. This codes for CASSHVGFQPQHF. The chain combines TRBV3-1 with TRBJ1-5; unclear D gene. In germline, CDR1 is LGHDT, CDR2 YNNKEL (reference sequence). V lost 3 bases, J lost 6 bases, and 9 bases lay in between. The CDR3 length is 13 residues.

The rearrangement joins TRBV28 to TRBJ2-3; tentatively, D is TRBD1 (6 bases). Between the trimmed V and J ends, which lost 5 bases and 0 bases, there was a span of 15 bases. Germline V gives CDR1 MDHEN, CDR2 SYDVKM. The CDR3 sequence is 16 residues long. The CDR3 bases are TGTGCCAGCAGTCCCGGGACAAGATTAAGCACAGATACGCAGTATTTT. Its protein product is CASSPGTRLSTDTQYF.

Ten or more counts support this clonotype. The chain combines TRBV5-1 with TRBJ2-1; D is possibly TRBD2 (5 bases). V lost 1 base to trimming and J lost 9 bases, with 11 bases between them. The CDR3 contains 13 residues. Germline-derived CDR1 and CDR2 are SGHRS and YFSETQ. This chain's CDR3 is CASSLRYGSEQFF. CDR3 DNA sequence: TGCGCCAGCAGCTTGCGATATGGGAGTGAGCAGTTCTTC. The whole variable domain, remainder taken from reference TRBV5-1 and TRBJ2-1, is KAGVTQTPRYLIKTRGQQVTLSCSPISGHRSVSWYQQTPGQGLQFLFEYFSETQRNKGNFPGRFSGRQFSNSRSEMNVSTLELGDSALYLCASSLRYGSEQFFGPGTRLTVL.

This clonotype was seen at least ten times. The chain employs TRBV3-1 and TRBJ2-1; D might be TRBD2 (6 bases). The CDR3 has 16 amino acids. Per the germline V gene, CDR1 is LGHDT and CDR2 is YNNKEL (reference sequence). Trimming left V 1 base short and J 5 bases short, with 15 bases between. The CDR3 DNA sequence: TGTGCCAGCAGCCAAGTCCAGGTTAGCGGAGACAATGAGCAGTTCTTC. Encoded protein: CASSQVQVSGDNEQFF.

This clonotype was seen many times. The V gene is TRBV29-1, the J gene TRBJ2-7; tentative D call: TRBD1 (5 bases). Germline-derived CDR1 and CDR2 are SQVTM and ANQGSEA. CDR3 length: 13 amino acids. V lost 7 bases and J 6 bases, leaving 19 bases between the germline ends. CDR3 DNA sequence: TGCAGCGCTGCATTGCAGGGAAACGGCGAGCAGTACTTC. It encodes CSAALQGNGEQYF.

This clonotype has ten or more counts. The CDR3 is CSVEGFAGHPKGRVYEQYF. The DNA of the CDR3 is TGCAGCGTTGAGGGATTTGCGGGACACCCGAAGGGAAGGGTCTACGAGCAGTACTTC. The chain uses TRBV29-1 and TRBJ2-7; D tentatively reads TRBD1 or TRBD2 (6 bases each). Germline CDR1 is SQVTM and CDR2 is ANQGSEA. The CDR3 extends over 19 amino acids. V lost 3 bases to trimming and J lost 3 bases, with 30 bases between them.

This clonotype came up many times. This sequence joins TRBV29-1 and TRBJ2-1; the D is unclear. The CDR3 totals 13 residues. V lost 5 bases and J lost 0, with 8 bases in between. Germline lookup yields CDR1 SQVTM and CDR2 ANQGSEA. The CDR3 region has the DNA TGCAGCGTTTTTGCCAGCTCCTACAATGAGCAGTTCTTC. Protein sequence: CSVFASSYNEQFF.

This chain joins TRBV29-1 and TRBJ2-4; D may be TRBD2 (7 bases). The CDR3 is 13 residues long. The V end was cut by 6 bases, the J end by 9 bases, with 18 bases between. Per germline, CDR1 SQVTM and CDR2 ANQGSEA. The CDR3 here is CSVELRRGGIQYF. The CDR3 coding sequence is TGCAGCGTCGAACTCCGTAGGGGGGGCATTCAGTACTTC.

This clonotype was observed a handful of times. DNA for the CDR3: TGTGCCAGCAGTCGATATAGCGGGAGGGCCCCCGCCGGGGAGCTGTTTTTT. It translates to CASSRYSGRAPAGELFF. This rearrangement joins TRBV6-2 or TRBV6-3 to TRBJ2-2; 11 bases align to TRBD2. The V and J ends lost 5 bases and 6 bases, in that order; junction bases with no gene match: 11. This CDR3 comprises 17 residues. Germline V gene data show CDR1 as MNHEY and CDR2 as SVGEGT.

This clonotype was seen at least ten times. This CDR3 reads CAWSVKEAGGPSEQFF. The DNA of the CDR3 is TGTGCCTGGAGTGTAAAGGAGGCGGGAGGGCCTAGTGAGCAGTTCTTC. The chain recombines TRBV30 with TRBJ2-1; 9 bases match TRBD2. Germline CDR1 reads GTSNPN; CDR2 reads SVGIG (reference sequence). The CDR3 is 16 residues long. The V segment lost 0 bases and the J segment 9 bases; nucleotides outside the gene matches: 12.

This clonotype was seen at least ten times. The gene calls are TRBV28 and TRBJ2-7; TRBD2 might be the D (6 bases). Germline CDR1 is MDHEN and CDR2 is SYDVKM. The CDR3 sequence is 14 residues long. V was clipped by 5 bases and J by 5 bases, with 16 bases between them. The CDR3 DNA sequence: TGTGCCAGCAGTCCGAGCGGGTCCTTAGACGAGCAGTACTTC. Amino acids: CASSPSGSLDEQYF.

The chain combines TRBV7-2 with TRBJ1-4, with a weak D call TRBD1 (6 bases). Germline V gene lookup returns CDR1 SGHTA and CDR2 FQGNSA. The CDR3 length is 16 residues. V was trimmed by 5 bases and J by 7 bases, leaving 20 bases between them. The CDR3 sequence: CASSIDVAGAAEKLFF. The CDR3 DNA follows: TGTGCCAGCAGCATTGACGTGGCAGGGGCAGCTGAAAAACTGTTTTTT.

The gene calls are TRBV29-1 and TRBJ2-7; 9 nucleotides line up with TRBD2. CDR3 length equals 15 residues. The germline V gene encodes CDR1 SQVTM and CDR2 ANQGSEA. V was clipped by 4 bases and J by 6 bases; unmatched bases: 13. The CDR3 region is CSVADIAGVSAEQYF. CDR3 in DNA: TGCAGCGTTGCCGACATAGCGGGAGTCTCGGCCGAGCAGTACTTC.

The chain couples TRBV20-1 to TRBJ1-5; D unclear. The CDR3 covers 13 residues. Germline CDR1 and CDR2: DFQATT and SNEGSKA (reference sequence). V was trimmed by 2 bases and J by 3 bases, leaving 8 bases between them. The CDR3 nucleotides read TGCAGTGCTAGAAGGGCCTACAATCAGCCCCAGCATTTT. It encodes CSARRAYNQPQHF.